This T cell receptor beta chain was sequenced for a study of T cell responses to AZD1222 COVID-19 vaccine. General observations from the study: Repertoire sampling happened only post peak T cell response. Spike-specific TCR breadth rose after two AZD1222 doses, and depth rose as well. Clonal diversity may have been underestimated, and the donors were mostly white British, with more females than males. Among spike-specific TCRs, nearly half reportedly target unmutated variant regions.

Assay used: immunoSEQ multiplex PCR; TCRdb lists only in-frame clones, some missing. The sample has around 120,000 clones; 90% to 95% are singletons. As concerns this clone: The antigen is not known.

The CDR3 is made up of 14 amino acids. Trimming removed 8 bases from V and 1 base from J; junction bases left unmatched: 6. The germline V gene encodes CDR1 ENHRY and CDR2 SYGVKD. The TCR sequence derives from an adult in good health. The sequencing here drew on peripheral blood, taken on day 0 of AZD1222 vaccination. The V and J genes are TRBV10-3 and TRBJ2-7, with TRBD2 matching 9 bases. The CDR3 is CAIARLAASYEQYF. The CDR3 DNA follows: TGTGCCATCGCGAGACTAGCGGCATCCTACGAGCAGTACTTC.